The clone carrying this T cell receptor (beta chain) was seen many times. Its matching antigen is unknown. These data come from a study of early T cells in non-severe SARS-CoV-2 infection. Study overall: Sequencing of unsorted whole blood was done on bulk RNA, leaving chains unpaired. Study conclusions and caveats: Clonotype matching in VDJdb favored anti-spike CD8 responses and did not capture private and CD4 specificities.

Germline V gives CDR1 MNHEY, CDR2 SVGEGT. The ends were cut back, 6 bases at V and 1 base at J, with 18 bases in the middle. This CDR3 comprises 16 residues. Individual cDNA molecules carried attached unique molecular identifiers. TCRdb fed the 5' RACE reads into MiXCR, producing one record per CDR3 protein. The table has some 98,000 distinct CDR3 sequences, approximately 9.9% seen once. The source of this sequence is an adult who was a healthcare worker with PCR-confirmed SARS-CoV-2 infection or an uninfected control (not recorded which). The rearrangement uses TRBV6-2 or TRBV6-3 and TRBJ1-1; D gene uncertain. The sequencing sample was made of whole blood. CDR3 DNA: TGTGCCAGCAGCTTCGGGCCAAGCATGGGGAACACTGAAGCTTTCTTT. It is translated as CASSFGPSMGNTEAFF.